This is a list of T cell receptor beta chains from one sample in a study of OX40 agonist ivuxolimab in advanced cancers. Some clones are missing from TCRdb's copy, which holds only in-frame ones; the method was immunoSEQ multiplex PCR. The table records roughly 80,000 clones, approximately 86% of them present only once. The sequencing here drew on CD4+ or CD8+ T cells sorted from blood, taken in a trial of the OX40 agonist ivuxolimab. Source of these receptors: an adult with an advanced solid tumor such as melanoma, head and neck, liver or kidney cancer. Both conserved end residues are part of each CDR3. A D gene is named only where the DNA matches it firmly. Clone size is shown for a subset of rows, as once, few, many or a class of expanded clone.

D	V	J	size	length	DNA	CDR3
TRBD1	TRBV19	TRBJ2-1	.	16	TGTGCCAGTAGCTTCCATCAGGGGGCGTTTATCAATGAGCAGTTCTTC	CASSFHQGAFINEQFF
.	TRBV2	TRBJ2-3	.	15	TGTGTCACTCGAAGGGAGGCAAGCTACACAGATACGCAGTATTTT	CVTRREASYTDTQYF
.	TRBV5-1	TRBJ2-6	.	17	TGCGCCAGCAGCCTTATTTACAGGGTTACTGGGGCCAACGTCCTGACTTTC	CASSLIYRVTGANVLTF
TRBD1	TRBV12-5	TRBJ1-6	.	15	TGTGCTAGTGCGGACCTAGGCAGGGGGTATTCACCCCTCCACTTT	CASADLGRGYSPLHF
TRBD1	TRBV28	TRBJ1-5	.	20	TGTGCCAGCAGTTTACTTAGTGGGACAGGGGGCATCGGGAGCAATCAGCCCCAGCATTTT	CASSLLSGTGGIGSNQPQHF
.	TRBV28	TRBJ1-4	.	11	TGTGCCAGCAGTTCACGGTGGAAACTGTTTTTT	CASSSRWKLFF
TRBD1	TRBV2	TRBJ2-5	.	13	TGTGCCAGCAGGGGACAGGCACTAGAGACCCAGTACTTC	CASRGQALETQYF
TRBD1	TRBV7-2	TRBJ1-1	.	15	TGTGCCAGCAGCTCCCAAGGGACAGGGGGATTCGGGGCTTTCTTT	CASSSQGTGGFGAFF
TRBD2	TRBV6-6	TRBJ2-7	.	15	TGTGCCAGCAGTTTAGGACTAGCGGGAGACTACGAGCAGTACTTC	CASSLGLAGDYEQYF
.	TRBV4-1	TRBJ1-2	few	12	TGCGCCAGCAGCCAAGATCGGTGGGGCTACACCTTC	CASSQDRWGYTF
.	TRBV11-2	TRBJ2-6	.	18	TGTGCCAGCAGCATCACACCTGATATTTACTCTGGGGCCAACGTCCTGACTTTC	CASSITPDIYSGANVLTF
.	TRBV6-5	TRBJ2-7	.	13	TGTGCCAGCAGTCTCACAGGTGCCTACGAGCAGTACTTC	CASSLTGAYEQYF
.	TRBV14	TRBJ2-7	few	13	TGTGCCAGCAGCCGCCTTCTTGGCTACGAGCAGTACTTC	CASSRLLGYEQYF
.	TRBV6-6	TRBJ1-5	.	15	TGTGCCAGCAGTTACGAAGAGTATAGCAATCAGCCCCAGCATTTT	CASSYEEYSNQPQHF
TRBD2	TRBV9	TRBJ2-2	.	18	TGTGCCAGCAGCGTAAGAACTAGCGGGAGTTCGAACACCGGGGAGCTGTTTTTT	CASSVRTSGSSNTGELFF
.	TRBV29-1	TRBJ1-2	.	11	TGCAGCGGCTCAGGTACCTATGGCTACACCTTC	CSGSGTYGYTF
TRBD1	TRBV5-1	TRBJ2-2	.	16	TGCGCCAGCAGCTTGCTTTCAGGGGGCGAGATCGGGGAGCTGTTTTTT	CASSLLSGGEIGELFF
.	TRBV5-1	TRBJ1-2	.	13	TGCGCCAGCAGCTTAGGCGGGTCAGTAGACTACACCTTC	CASSLGGSVDYTF
.	TRBV11-1	TRBJ2-7	.	17	TGTGCCAGCAGCTTAGCAGATGTGGGCAGGGCCACCTACGAGCAGTACTTC	CASSLADVGRATYEQYF
.	TRBV19	TRBJ2-2	.	15	TGTGCCAGTAGTATAGCTGGGGGGAGGACCGGGGAGCTGTTTTTT	CASSIAGGRTGELFF
.	TRBV6-6	TRBJ1-1	.	14	TGTGCCAGCCGCCGGGACCTCGCTGGCACTGAAGCTTTCTTT	CASRRDLAGTEAFF
.	TRBV28	TRBJ1-5	.	19	TGTGCCAGCAGTTTTTCCAGGGGCTTAGGTTCATCTTGGGATCAGCCCCAGCATTTT	CASSFSRGLGSSWDQPQHF
.	TRBV4-2	TRBJ1-2	.	14	TGTGCCAGCAGCCAAGTGCGTGCTCAGGGTGGCTACACCTTC	CASSQVRAQGGYTF
.	TRBV15	TRBJ1-6	.	13	TGTGCCACCAGCAGAGCAGACAGTTCACCCCTCCACTTT	CATSRADSSPLHF
.	TRBV19	TRBJ2-7	.	13	TGTGCCAGTCGTACCGGGAGCTCCTACGAGCAGTACTTC	CASRTGSSYEQYF
.	TRBV2	TRBJ2-6	.	14	TGTGCCAGCAGTCCCCAGACTGGGGCCAACGTCCTGACTTTC	CASSPQTGANVLTF
.	TRBV6-6	TRBJ1-3	.	14	TGTGCCAGCACTCGATTGGGGGGTGGAAACACCATATATTTT	CASTRLGGGNTIYF
TRBD1	TRBV6-5	TRBJ1-2	.	13	TGTGCCAGCAGTCCACAGGGGATCTATGGCTACACCTTC	CASSPQGIYGYTF
.	TRBV28	TRBJ2-6	few	15	TGTGCCAGCAGGGGGGGAAGCTCTGGGGCCAACGTCCTGACTTTC	CASRGGSSGANVLTF
.	TRBV7-9	TRBJ2-5	.	12	TGTGCCAGCAGCTTGGAACAAGAGACCCAGTACTTC	CASSLEQETQYF
.	TRBV6-5	TRBJ1-2	.	15	TGTGCCAGCACCTACGGCAGGGGAGGTGACTATGGCTACACCTTC	CASTYGRGGDYGYTF
TRBD1	TRBV5-1	TRBJ1-4	.	17	TGCGCCAGCAACCTTACGACAGGGGGCTCTACTAATGAAAAACTGTTTTTT	CASNLTTGGSTNEKLFF
.	TRBV15	TRBJ1-1	.	14	TGTGCCACCAGCACGGCCGGGATGAACACTGAAGCTTTCTTT	CATSTAGMNTEAFF
.	TRBV6-5	TRBJ1-5	.	13	TGTGCCAGCGGGAGGCAGGGCAATCAGCCCCAGCATTTT	CASGRQGNQPQHF
TRBD2	TRBV6-1	TRBJ2-3	.	14	TGTGCCAGCAGGACTAGCGGGGCCCCAGATACGCAGTATTTT	CASRTSGAPDTQYF
.	TRBV6-5	TRBJ1-2	.	14	TGTGCCAGCAGTGAAGGGGCAGCCTCATATGGCTACACCTTC	CASSEGAASYGYTF
.	TRBV7-2	TRBJ2-5	.	15	TGTGCCAGCAGCTTAACCCCTTCGTATAGAGAGACCCAGTACTTC	CASSLTPSYRETQYF
TRBD2	TRBV9	TRBJ2-1	.	17	TGTGCCAGCAGCCCCCGACTAGCGAAAAGCTCCTACAATGAGCAGTTCTTC	CASSPRLAKSSYNEQFF
TRBD1	TRBV5-4	TRBJ2-5	few	14	TGTGCCAGCAGGTCCACAGGGGGCCTAGAGACCCAGTACTTC	CASRSTGGLETQYF
.	TRBV7-9	TRBJ1-4	.	16	TGTGCCAGCAGCTTAGGTTTGGGGCAGACTAATGAAAAACTGTTTTTT	CASSLGLGQTNEKLFF
.	TRBV6-5	TRBJ1-3	.	14	TGTGCCAGCAGTTTACCCGGGGCTGGAAACACCATATATTTT	CASSLPGAGNTIYF
TRBD2	TRBV9	TRBJ2-2	.	14	TGTGCCAGCAGCACGATGGGGGGGACCGGGGAGCTGTTTTTT	CASSTMGGTGELFF
TRBD1	TRBV6-1	TRBJ2-7	.	14	TGTGCCACTCACAGGGGACCTACCTCCTACGAGCAGTACTTC	CATHRGPTSYEQYF
.	TRBV27	TRBJ2-2	.	13	TGTGCCAGCAGTAGGCCCGCGCCCGGGGAGCTGTTTTTT	CASSRPAPGELFF
TRBD2	TRBV7-2	TRBJ2-2	.	15	TGTGCCAGCAGCTCCGGGGGGAGACGAGGCGGGGAGCTGTTTTTT	CASSSGGRRGGELFF
.	TRBV6-5	TRBJ1-1	.	13	TGTGCCAGCACCCTTTTATTGGGCACTGAAGCTTTCTTT	CASTLLLGTEAFF
TRBD1	TRBV6-1	TRBJ1-1	few	15	TGTGCCAGCAGTACGGACAGGCTCCGGGGGACTGAAGCTTTCTTT	CASSTDRLRGTEAFF
TRBD1	TRBV5-1	TRBJ2-5	.	15	TGCGCCAGCAGCCCCTCGGACAGGGTTCAAGAGACCCAGTACTTC	CASSPSDRVQETQYF
TRBD2	TRBV7-8	TRBJ2-7	.	15	TGTGCCAGCAGCCCGAACAGCGGGGTCCGCGGGGAGCAGTACTTC	CASSPNSGVRGEQYF
.	TRBV11-2	TRBJ2-7	.	15	TGTGCCAGCAGCTTAGATGGGCGGGCAGTAGGCGAGCAGTACTTC	CASSLDGRAVGEQYF
TRBD2	TRBV28	TRBJ2-3	.	15	TGTGCCAGCATCCCAGCGGGGGGGCGGACAGATACGCAGTATTTT	CASIPAGGRTDTQYF
.	TRBV6-6	TRBJ1-1	.	15	TGTGCCAGCAGAATTGGATTTACGGGGGATACTGAAGCTTTCTTT	CASRIGFTGDTEAFF
TRBD1	TRBV28	TRBJ2-7	.	15	TGTGCCAGCAGTTCCCCCGGGACAGGGAGTAACGAGCAGTACTTC	CASSSPGTGSNEQYF
.	TRBV5-1	TRBJ2-7	.	13	TGCGCCAGCAGCTTGGACAACTCCTACGAGCAGTACTTC	CASSLDNSYEQYF
TRBD2	TRBV7-3	TRBJ2-3	.	18	TGTGCCAGCAGCATTGGACTAGCGGGAGTGGGGTCTCCAGATACGCAGTATTTT	CASSIGLAGVGSPDTQYF
.	TRBV18	TRBJ2-7	.	16	TGTGCCAGCTCTCCTCGCGGCGCTGGAGGTGGTTACGAGCAGTACTTC	CASSPRGAGGGYEQYF
.	TRBV2	TRBJ2-3	.	13	TGTGCCAGCAGGGGGGATCCCACAGATACGCAATATTTT	CASRGDPTDTQYF